The T cell receptor (beta chain) described here comes from a study of identifying expanded T cells in peripheral blood. J was trimmed by 5 bases and V by 6 bases; bases with no gene match: 12. This CDR3 is built from 15 residues. Germline assignment: CDR1 SGHTA and CDR2 FQGNSA. Generated by immunoSEQ multiplex PCR, the TCRdb table keeps only in-frame clones and is missing some. Here the sample spans tens of thousands of clones, 84% being singletons. A single count supports this clone. Sequenced sample: blood. The V call is TRBV7-2, the J call TRBJ2-7; 8 bases are shared with TRBD2. This TCR was sampled from a person between 18 and 75 years old in good health. The CDR3 is CASREAGVSYDEQYF. CDR3 nucleotides: TGTGCCAGCAGGGAAGCGGGAGTGTCGTATGACGAGCAGTACTTC.